One and the same sample provided the 8 T cell receptor beta chains below, sequenced in a study of blood T cell repertoires in COVID-19. Generated by immunoSEQ multiplex PCR, the TCRdb table keeps only in-frame clones and is missing some. The table lists 300,000 to 400,000 clones, about 91% of them singletons. Sequences were obtained from peripheral blood. The receptors shown here come from a woman aged 25-40 years with COVID-19, enrolled during active disease.

The V and J genes are TRBV18 and TRBJ2-1; TRBD2 matches 9 bases. V gave up 5 bases and J gave up 9 bases; unmatched junction bases: 5. The CDR3 has 13 residues. Germline assignment: CDR1 KGHSH and CDR2 LQKENI. The CDR3, as DNA: TGTGCCAGCTCAGGCGGGGGGGCGATTGAGCAGTTCTTC. It specifies CASSGGGAIEQFF.

This chain connects TRBV27 to TRBJ2-1, with D perhaps TRBD2 (5 bases). Per germline, CDR1 MNHEY and CDR2 SMNVEV (reference sequence). The V end lost 5 bases, the J end lost 3 bases, and 17 bases lay between the germline ends. The CDR3 is made up of 16 amino acids. Here the CDR3 reads CASSPLTGFYYNEQFF. The CDR3 DNA sequence: TGTGCCAGCAGTCCCTTGACGGGGTTCTACTACAATGAGCAGTTCTTC.

The rearrangement uses TRBV7-9 and TRBJ2-7; D is unresolved. The V gene's germline CDR1 is SEHNR and CDR2 FQNEAQ (reference sequence). This CDR3 is 11 amino acids long. The germline V and J ends were trimmed by 2 bases and 4 bases, with 3 bases remaining between them. CDR3 sequence reads: CASSLQYEQYF. The DNA of the CDR3 is TGTGCCAGCAGCTTACAGTACGAGCAGTACTTC.

This clone has a single count. The chain uses TRBV4-1 and TRBJ1-2, with 7 bases that match TRBD1. With V trimmed by 1 base and J by 4 bases, 9 bases remained unmatched. Per the germline V gene, CDR1 is MGHRA and CDR2 is YSYEKL. This CDR3 is built from 16 residues. CDR3 sequence: CASSQASPGGTYGYTF. CDR3 bases: TGCGCCAGCAGCCAAGCGAGCCCAGGGGGGACCTATGGCTACACCTTC.

The V call is TRBV14, the J call TRBJ2-7; a possible D gene is TRBD2 (5 bases). Trimming pared 4 bases from V and 3 bases from J, leaving 16 bases between. The CDR3 covers 15 residues. The germline gives CDR1 SGHDN, CDR2 FVKESK. The CDR3 sequence is CASSLGPADYYEQYV. The CDR3 DNA reads TGTGCCAGCAGCCTAGGCCCGGCAGACTACTACGAGCAGTACGTC.

V is TRBV12-3 or TRBV12-4 and J is TRBJ1-1, with unresolved D. V was clipped by 3 bases and J by 0 bases, with 5 bases between them. The CDR3 has 13 residues. The CDR3 coding sequence is TGTGCCAGCAGTTTGCGGCTGAACACTGAAGCTTTCTTT. The encoded protein is CASSLRLNTEAFF.

This chain uses TRBV7-9 with TRBJ1-1; D gene ambiguous. V shed 3 bases and J shed 12 bases, with 11 bases lying between them. CDR3 size: 11 residues. CDR1 is SEHNR and CDR2 is FQNEAQ in the germline V gene (reference sequence). The DNA for the CDR3 is TGTGCCAGCAGCTTGCAGAGGGAAACTTTCTTT. Protein product: CASSLQRETFF. Using reference TRBV7-9 and TRBJ1-1 for the parts outside the CDR3, the full variable domain is DTGVSQNPRHKITKRGQNVTFRCDPISEHNRLYWYRQTLGQGPEFLTYFQNEAQLEKSRLLSDRFSAERPKGSFSTLEIQRTEQGDSAMYLCASSLQRETFFGQGTRLTVV.

The V call is TRBV4-1, the J call TRBJ2-3, with D maybe TRBD2 (5 bases). Germline V gene data show CDR1 as MGHRA and CDR2 as YSYEKL. V lost 0 bases and J lost 3, with 10 bases in between. This CDR3 spans 15 amino acids. CDR3 sequence: CASSQDRRVTDTQYF. The CDR3 nucleotides read TGCGCCAGCAGCCAAGATCGGCGGGTTACAGATACGCAGTATTTT.